These T cell receptor beta chains were read from a single sample in a study of blood T cell repertoires in COVID-19. Here immunoSEQ multiplex PCR was the method, and the copy in TCRdb shows in-frame clones only, minus some. The sample lists 78,000 or so clones, approximately 83% occurring once. The sample comprised peripheral blood. These receptors were taken from a human donor in a cohort sampled during active COVID-19. The CDR3 runs from the conserved cysteine through the conserved F or W. The D gene is left open where the match is weak. A row's size may be missing; if present it is once, few, many or a size class.

size | D | J | V | CDR3 | DNA
. | . | TRBJ1-2 | TRBV18 | CASSPPADTYGYTF | TGTGCCAGCTCACCACCGGCAGACACCTATGGCTACACCTTC
. | . | TRBJ1-1 | TRBV5-4 | CASSLEGGRTEAFF | TGTGCCAGCAGCTTGGAGGGAGGTCGCACTGAAGCTTTCTTT
. | TRBD1 | TRBJ1-1 | TRBV5-1 | CASSADRVYTEAFF | TGCGCCAGCAGCGCGGACAGGGTGTACACTGAAGCTTTCTTT
. | . | TRBJ1-6 | TRBV7-3 | CASSRGTDNSPLHF | TGTGCCAGCAGCCGCGGGACGGATAATTCACCCCTCCACTTT
. | . | TRBJ1-1 | TRBV11-3 | CASSSTGGAGTEAFF | TGTGCCAGCAGCTCGACTGGGGGGGCGGGAACTGAAGCTTTCTTT
few | TRBD1 | TRBJ2-3 | TRBV10-2 | CASSPGTGVMDTQYF | TGCGCCAGCAGTCCCGGGACAGGGGTTATGGATACGCAGTATTTT
. | TRBD1 | TRBJ1-2 | TRBV25-1 | CASSAGTGPNYGYTF | TGTGCCAGCAGTGCAGGGACAGGGCCTAACTATGGCTACACCTTC
few | TRBD2 | TRBJ2-5 | TRBV29-1 | CSVAPPAGDQETQYF | TGCAGCGTTGCCCCCCCAGCGGGGGACCAAGAGACCCAGTACTTC
few | . | TRBJ1-1 | TRBV28 | CASSLRQAEAFF | TGTGCCAGCAGTCTTCGACAGGCTGAAGCTTTCTTT
. | TRBD1 | TRBJ1-4 | TRBV30 | CAWSGTGAEKLFF | TGTGCCTGGTCCGGGACAGGGGCTGAAAAACTGTTTTTT
. | . | TRBJ2-1 | TRBV19 | CASSASATVSSYNEQFF | TGTGCCAGTAGTGCCTCCGCGACAGTGAGCTCCTACAATGAGCAGTTCTTC
. | . | TRBJ1-1 | TRBV2 | CATTMNTEAFF | TGTGCCACCACTATGAACACTGAAGCTTTCTTT
few | TRBD2 | TRBJ2-1 | TRBV28 | CASSRLAGVGNEQFF | TGTGCCAGCAGTCGACTAGCGGGAGTGGGTAATGAGCAGTTCTTC
few | TRBD2 | TRBJ2-7 | TRBV5-4 | CASSLGRAGGNYEQYF | TGTGCCAGCAGCTTGGGCAGAGCGGGGGGTAACTACGAGCAGTACTTC
. | TRBD1 | TRBJ2-1 | TRBV2 | CASSEPGTVYNEQFF | TGTGCCAGCAGTGAACCCGGGACAGTCTACAATGAGCAGTTCTTC
. | TRBD2 | TRBJ2-7 | TRBV6-5 | CASSTGRSDDEQYF | TGTGCCAGCAGCACCGGGAGGTCGGACGACGAGCAGTACTTC
. | . | TRBJ2-2 | TRBV9 | CASSPDGESGELFF | TGTGCCAGCAGCCCGGACGGGGAGTCCGGGGAGCTGTTTTTT
. | TRBD2 | TRBJ2-1 | TRBV7-3 | CASSLRGPGGLNEQFF | TGTGCCAGCAGCTTAAGGGGCCCGGGAGGGCTTAATGAGCAGTTCTTC
once | . | TRBJ2-5 | TRBV18 | CASRKEGLETQYF | TGTGCCAGCAGGAAAGAGGGCCTAGAGACCCAGTACTTC
. | TRBD1 | TRBJ2-3 | TRBV7-9 | CASSLGVAGGRSTDTQYF | TGTGCCAGCAGCTTGGGAGTAGCAGGGGGCAGGAGCACAGATACGCAGTATTTT
. | TRBD2 | TRBJ2-3 | TRBV4-1 | CASSQERGGRTDTQYF | TGCGCCAGCAGCCAAGAGCGGGGGGGCCGAACAGATACGCAGTATTTT
. | TRBD1 | TRBJ2-7 | TRBV28 | CASSLQGARYEQYF | TGTGCCAGCAGCCTTCAGGGGGCAAGGTACGAGCAGTACTTC
. | TRBD2 | TRBJ2-3 | TRBV5-1 | CASSYGTSGGRTDTQYF | TGCGCCAGCAGCTACGGGACTAGCGGGGGGAGGACAGATACGCAGTATTTT
once | TRBD1 | TRBJ1-1 | TRBV14 | CASSLRTGHYTEAFF | TGTGCCAGCAGCCTACGGACAGGGCATTATACTGAAGCTTTCTTT
. | . | TRBJ2-1 | TRBV29-1 | CSVEDLQRRGNEQFF | TGCAGCGTTGAAGATCTCCAGCGGCGGGGAAATGAGCAGTTCTTC
. | . | TRBJ1-5 | TRBV28 | CASSQPGRRGGNQPQHF | TGTGCCAGCAGTCAACCCGGCAGGAGGGGAGGGAATCAGCCCCAGCATTTT
. | . | TRBJ2-5 | TRBV19 | CASSIPGGETQYF | TGTGCCAGTAGTATTCCGGGTGGAGAGACCCAGTACTTC
few | TRBD1 | TRBJ1-6 | TRBV3-1/TRBV3-2 | CASSPATGVNSPLHF | TGTGCCAGCAGCCCCGCAACAGGGGTTAATTCACCCCTCCACTTT
. | . | TRBJ1-5 | TRBV28 | CASSLSVGDNQPQHF | TGTGCCAGCAGTTTATCAGTAGGGGACAATCAGCCCCAGCATTTT
once | TRBD1 | TRBJ2-6 | TRBV25-1 | CASSEQGTGGRGANVLTF | TGTGCCAGCAGTGAACAAGGGACAGGGGGACGTGGGGCCAACGTCCTGACTTTC
few | TRBD2 | TRBJ2-7 | TRBV9 | CASSDSRAGGRGEQYF | TGTGCCAGCAGCGACTCCCGGGCGGGGGGAAGGGGCGAGCAGTACTTC
. | . | TRBJ1-2 | TRBV7-8 | CASSLAQEVGYTF | TGTGCCAGCAGCTTAGCTCAGGAAGTTGGCTACACCTTC
few | . | TRBJ2-7 | TRBV11-3 | CASSSGGRNHEQYF | TGTGCCAGCAGCTCTGGCGGTAGAAACCACGAGCAGTACTTC
. | . | TRBJ1-2 | TRBV19 | CASSIRVEYGYTF | TGTGCCAGTAGTATCCGGGTGGAATATGGCTACACCTTC
. | . | TRBJ1-6 | TRBV6-6 | CASSYRQGDSPLHF | TGTGCCAGCAGTTACAGGCAGGGCGATTCACCCCTCCACTTT
. | TRBD2 | TRBJ2-3 | TRBV14 | CASSQDRRGSTDTQYF | TGTGCCAGCAGCCAAGATCGGCGGGGGAGCACAGATACGCAGTATTTT
. | TRBD2 | TRBJ2-3 | TRBV6-2/TRBV6-3 | CASSYGLAGGDTQYF | TGTGCCAGCAGTTACGGACTAGCCGGGGGGGATACGCAGTATTTT
. | TRBD1 | TRBJ2-1 | TRBV11-2 | CASSLIVGGAPNEQFF | TGTGCCAGCAGCTTAATAGTAGGGGGCGCCCCCAATGAGCAGTTCTTC
. | . | TRBJ1-4 | TRBV7-2 | CASSPPGSEKLFF | TGTGCCAGCAGCCCACCGGGGAGTGAAAAACTGTTTTTT
. | TRBD1 | TRBJ2-1 | TRBV28 | CASSLTRQGVSSYNEQFF | TGTGCCAGCAGCCTAACCCGCCAGGGGGTCAGCTCCTACAATGAGCAGTTCTTC
once | . | TRBJ1-3 | TRBV28 | CASTSGVGNTIYF | TGTGCCAGCACGTCGGGGGTTGGAAACACCATATATTTT
. | . | TRBJ1-3 | TRBV5-1 | CASIPGHSSGNTIYF | TGCGCCAGCATACCGGGACATTCCTCTGGAAACACCATATATTTT
. | . | TRBJ1-5 | TRBV7-9 | CASSLGPGDWQPQHF | TGTGCCAGCAGCTTAGGGCCCGGGGATTGGCAGCCCCAGCATTTT